This T cell receptor beta chain derives from a study of cytomegalovirus exposure and HLA in healthy donors. Whole-study findings and limits: In a later analysis, at a false discovery rate of 0.05, under 20,000 TCR beta sequences matched HLA alleles.

The CDR3 totals 16 residues. Germline CDR1 MGHRA, CDR2 YSYEKL. Trimming stripped 0 bases from V and 6 bases from J, with 12 bases between. About this clone itself: Its antigen is as yet unknown.

13 Jbeta primers and 60 Vbeta primers were used for the PCR. TCRdb's copy holds only in-frame clones and misses some; the assay was immunoSEQ multiplex PCR. This sample has about 200,000 clones, with just over 75% found just once. The sample taken for sequencing was PBMCs. The sequence derives from a man aged 18 to 29 in good health and CMV-seronegative. The V call is TRBV4-1, the J call TRBJ1-6; D uncertain. The CDR3 is CASSQEKVGGNSPLHF. DNA of the CDR3: TGCGCCAGCAGCCAAGAAAAGGTGGGAGGTAATTCACCCCTCCACTTT.